These 31 T cell receptor beta chains originate from one sample sequenced in a study of T cell clonality in common variable immunodeficiency (dated by TCRdb to 2015 to 2017). Receptors were amplified or captured by the immunoSEQ multiplex PCR assay. The table comes from immuneACCESS by way of TCRdb, which keeps in-frame sequences with V and J called. Part of the clones is missing from these tables; in studies checked, under half for an unresolved V gene and the rest for unknown reasons. This sample is represented by some 42,000 clones, with no singletons among them. Of the sample, around 1.5% falls within the top ten clones. Sample: peripheral blood mononuclear cells. All receptors come from a person aged 18 to 70 in good health.

This clone was seen repeatedly, ten times or more. Read sequence stops 3 residues before the CDR3 end, and the germline J gene provides the missing end. The V gene is TRBV20-1, the J gene TRBJ2-1; D is tentatively TRBD1 or TRBD2 (5 bases each). Germline assignment: CDR1 DFQATT and CDR2 SNEGSKA (reference sequence). V shed 1 base and J shed 3 bases, with 7 bases lying between them. The length of the CDR3 is 13 residues. The CDR3 sequence: CSARGGDYNEQFF. The CDR3 DNA, read in part, is TGCAGTGCTAGAGGAGGGGACTACAATGAG.

This clone occurred many times. The junction shows a germline mismatch at one end, possibly a read error. Sequencing ends 3 residues short of the CDR3 end; the germline J gene provides the rest. The chain links TRBV7-2 to TRBJ2-3; 7 nucleotides agree with TRBD2. The CDR3 extends over 14 amino acids. Per germline, CDR1 SGHTA and CDR2 FQGNSA. The covered CDR3 bases are TGTGCCAGCAGCTTAGGCGGGAGCAGAGATACG. Translating gives CASSLGGSRDT. In full, the CDR3 is CASSLGGSRDTQYF.

This clone has at least ten counts. Read data end 3 residues before the CDR3 end; the end is taken from the germline J gene. The V call is TRBV5-1, the J call TRBJ2-1, with D possibly matching TRBD1 (6 bases). Germline CDR1 and CDR2: SGHRS and YFSETQ. The CDR3 totals 17 residues. The V and J ends lost 0 bases and 7 bases respectively, with 20 bases between them. This CDR3 is CASSLGRDTAMDNEQFF. The part of the CDR3 DNA that was read is TGCGCCAGCAGCTTGGGCAGGGACACAGCGATGGATAATGAG.

This clone was counted ten times or more. From the germline J gene comes the end of the CDR3, since the read stops 3 residues before it. This chain joins TRBV20-1 and TRBJ1-5; tentatively, D is TRBD1 (6 bases). This CDR3 spans 14 amino acids. V was pared by 4 bases and J by 4 bases, with 14 bases between. In germline, CDR1 is DFQATT, CDR2 SNEGSKA (reference sequence). The CDR3 loop reads CSATQGRLNQPQHF. The DNA read from the CDR3 is TGCAGTGCTACTCAGGGGAGGTTGAATCAGCCC.

This clone has only a few counts. The read finishes 3 residues shy of the CDR3 end, and the germline J gene is used to complete it. The chain joins TRBV5-1 to TRBJ2-2; TRBD1 matches 7 bases. The CDR3 is 19 residues long. V shed 2 bases, J shed 1 base, and the junction held 14 bases outside the gene matches. Germline V gene data show CDR1 as SGHRS and CDR2 as YFSETQ. The sequenced CDR3 bases are TGCGCCAGCAGCTTCCCCACGTGGGACAGCACAAAGAACACCGGGGAG. Translating it yields CASSFPTWDSTKNTGE. The whole CDR3 region reads CASSFPTWDSTKNTGELFF.

This clone occurred many times. The sequence runs out 3 residues before the end of the CDR3; the remainder is reconstructed from the germline J gene. This chain links TRBV20-1 with TRBJ2-5; TRBD2 matches 8 bases. The ends lost 3 bases at V and 2 bases at J; junction bases unmatched: 8. The CDR3 contains 15 residues. Germline V CDR1 and CDR2: DFQATT, SNEGSKA (reference sequence). The sequenced CDR3 bases are TGCAGTGCTAGCCCATCGACTAGCGCGCAAGAGACC. Protein sequence: CSASPSTSAQET. In full, the CDR3 is CSASPSTSAQETQYF.

This clone occurred many times. The CDR3 extends 3 residues past the end of the read, so its final part is completed from the germline J gene. V is TRBV20-1 and J is TRBJ1-2; tentative D call: TRBD1 (5 bases). The V end was cut by 0 bases, the J end by 5 bases, with 13 bases between. From germline, CDR1 is DFQATT and CDR2 SNEGSKA (reference sequence). CDR3 length equals 14 residues. Partial CDR3 DNA: TGCAGTGCTAGAGACATTCTTCGACAGTATGGC. Its translation: CSARDILRQYG. The whole CDR3 sequence is CSARDILRQYGYTF.

There are many counts of this clone. The missing CDR3 end, 3 residues past where the read stops, is filled in from the germline J gene. The rearrangement joins TRBV20-1 to TRBJ1-2; D might be TRBD1 (6 bases). The ends were cut back, 2 bases at V and 3 bases at J, with 10 bases in the middle. Germline V gene data show CDR1 as DFQATT and CDR2 as SNEGSKA (reference sequence). This CDR3 region has 13 residues. Partial CDR3 DNA: TGCAGTGCTAGAATTTCAGGGGACTATGGC. This translates into CSARISGDYG. The whole CDR3 sequence reads CSARISGDYGYTF.

This clone has ten or more counts. With the read ending 3 residues before the CDR3 end, the germline J gene is used to fill in that end. This chain joins TRBV4-2 and TRBJ2-2; weak D call: TRBD1 (6 bases). The CDR3 is 16 amino acids. Germline lookup yields CDR1 LGHNA and CDR2 YNFKEQ. This CDR3 reads CASSPGQISYNSPLFF. The part of the CDR3 DNA that was read is TGTGCCAGCAGCCCCGGACAGATCTCCTATAATTCACCG.

In regard to this clone: The missing CDR3 end, 3 residues past where the read stops, is filled in from the germline J gene. The genes are TRBV7-9 and TRBJ2-5, with D unresolved. Germline CDR1 and CDR2: SEHNR and FQNEAQ (reference sequence). The CDR3 has 12 amino acids. CDR3 protein: CASSLAADTQYF. The CDR3 DNA, read in part, is TGTGCCAGCAGCTTAGCGGCAGATACC.

This clone has a count of ten or more. Coverage ceases 3 residues before the CDR3 finishes, and the germline J gene fills in the end. J is TRBJ2-1 and V is TRBV12-5; 9 bases fit TRBD2. The CDR3 has 16 residues. Trimming removed 4 bases from V and 2 bases from J; junction bases left unmatched: 6. Germline V gene data show CDR1 as LGHNT and CDR2 as FRNRAP. CDR3 bases read: TGTGCTAGTGGTTCTCCTAGCGGGAACCCCTACAATGAG. Its protein is CASGSPSGNPYNE. The complete CDR3 protein is CASGSPSGNPYNEQFF.

This clone came up many times. The read ends 3 residues shy of where the CDR3 ends; the end is completed using the germline J gene. The chain joins TRBV7-3 to TRBJ2-5; 8 positions match TRBD1. The junction had 6 bases not matched to a gene; V was cut back by 3 bases and J by 3 bases. Germline assignment: CDR1 SGHTA and CDR2 FQGTGA. The CDR3 loop spans 15 amino acids. The DNA read from the CDR3 is TGTGCCAGCAGCTTCTCCGGACAGGGCAAAGAGACC. This gives the protein CASSFSGQGKET. The whole CDR3 protein is CASSFSGQGKETQYF.

This clone was counted only a few times. Read coverage stops 3 residues before the CDR3 terminus; the germline J gene supplies the remainder. The chain combines TRBV11-1 with TRBJ2-5; unclear D gene. The CDR3 consists of 13 residues. Deletions cut 6 bases from V and 6 bases from J, with 14 bases between. The V gene's germline CDR1 is SGHAT and CDR2 FQDESV (reference sequence). This CDR3 is CASRYDGWQTQYF. CDR3 DNA, as far as it was read: TGTGCCAGCAGATATGACGGGTGGCAGACC. The full variable domain, completed using reference TRBV11-1 and TRBJ2-5, is EAEVAQSPRYKITEKSQAVAFWCDPISGHATLYWYRQILGQGPELLVQFQDESVVDDSQLPKDRFSAERLKGVDSTLKIQPAELGDSAMYLCASRYDGWQTQYFGPGTRLLVL.

This clone was counted ten times or more. Coverage ceases 3 residues before the CDR3 finishes, and the germline J gene fills in the end. This chain uses TRBV9 with TRBJ2-3; TRBD1 matches 7 bases. The germline gives CDR1 SGDLS, CDR2 YYNGEE. The CDR3 contains 14 residues. Losses at the gene ends were 0 bases for V and 6 bases for J; bases not matched to a gene: 4. The part of the CDR3 DNA that was read is TGTGCCAGCAGCGTAGGGGACAGAGGGGATACG. This gives the protein CASSVGDRGDT. The CDR3 in full is CASSVGDRGDTQYF.

This clone was detected many times. The read terminates 3 residues ahead of where the CDR3 ends, so the germline J gene completes it. This chain uses TRBV20-1 with TRBJ2-4; 8 bases map to TRBD1. In germline, CDR1 is DFQATT, CDR2 SNEGSKA (reference sequence). This CDR3 spans 19 amino acids. The ends lost 6 bases at V and 8 bases at J; junction bases unmatched: 27. Partial CDR3 DNA: TGCAGTGCCATTCGGCCGGGACAGGAGACGATCGTATCCCAGGACATT. Encoded protein: CSAIRPGQETIVSQDI. The CDR3 as a whole reads CSAIRPGQETIVSQDIQYF.

This clone has a count of ten or more. The CDR3 loop is CASSPGRQGGNQPQHF. CDR3 DNA (partial): TGTGCCAGCTCACCTGGACGGCAGGGGGGCAATCAGCCC. This chain joins TRBV18 and TRBJ1-5; 7 bases are a match to TRBD1. The read falls 3 residues short of the CDR3 end, and the missing part is taken from the germline J gene. Trimming took 3 bases from V and 2 from J; bases not matched to a gene: 7. Per the germline V gene, CDR1 is KGHSH and CDR2 is LQKENI. The CDR3 runs to 16 residues.

This clone was detected many times. The CDR3 goes on 3 residues after the read ends, and that part is filled in from the germline J gene. This rearrangement joins TRBV10-3 to TRBJ2-3; perhaps TRBD2 as D (5 bases). Trimming left V 11 bases short and J 4 bases short, with 19 bases between. The germline V gene encodes CDR1 ENHRY and CDR2 SYGVKD. The CDR3 has 14 residues. The sequenced CDR3 bases are TGTGCCTCTTCAACGGGGTCCTTAGCAGATACG. This gives the protein CASSTGSLADT. The entire CDR3 protein reads CASSTGSLADTQYF.

The sample holds many counts of this clone. The read terminates 3 residues ahead of where the CDR3 ends, so the germline J gene completes it. The rearrangement joins TRBV7-9 to TRBJ2-7, with D uncertain. Germline-derived CDR1 and CDR2 are SEHNR and FQNEAQ (reference sequence). V was cut by 6 bases and J by 6 bases, with 15 bases left in between. The CDR3 extends over 13 amino acids. The CDR3 sequence: CASSYVDPGEQYF. CDR3 bases read: TGTGCCAGCAGTTATGTCGACCCGGGCGAG.

As to this clone: The read halts 3 residues ahead of the CDR3 end, with the missing end drawn from the germline J gene. The chain links TRBV11-3 to TRBJ2-7, with a weak D call TRBD1 (6 bases). V lost 6 bases to trimming and J lost 6 bases, with 21 bases between them. This CDR3 is built from 15 residues. Germline CDR1 and CDR2: SGHNT and YENEEA. The chain's CDR3 is CASRGHHRVPREQYF. The DNA read from the CDR3 is TGTGCCAGCAGGGGGCACCACAGGGTCCCTCGCGAG.

This clone was seen only a few times. The read is 3 residues too short to cover the CDR3 end, so that end is filled in from the germline J gene. The rearrangement links TRBV11-1 to TRBJ2-3, with 8 bases matching TRBD2. J gave up 5 bases and V 6 bases, and 7 bases lay outside the gene matches. Germline V gives CDR1 SGHAT, CDR2 FQDESV (reference sequence). The length of the CDR3 is 14 residues. CDR3 amino acids: CASSGREDEDTQYF. CDR3 DNA, as far as it was read: TGTGCCAGCAGTGGGCGGGAGGATGAAGATACG.

At least ten counts were recorded for this clone. The read ends 3 residues before the CDR3 terminus; that terminus is restored from the germline J gene. The rearrangement joins TRBV20-1 to TRBJ2-2; the D is unclear. Trimming took off 3 bases at V and 3 bases at J, with 14 bases between the two ends. This CDR3 has 15 amino acids. The germline CDR1 and CDR2 sequences are DFQATT and SNEGSKA (reference sequence). This CDR3 is CSASRAEEDTGELFF. CDR3 bases read: TGCAGTGCTAGTAGGGCAGAGGAAGACACCGGGGAG.

This clone was counted at least ten times. The read gets to within 3 residues of the CDR3 end, and the germline J gene fills in the rest. The V call is TRBV28, the J call TRBJ2-1; TRBD1 matches at 8 bases. The CDR3 runs 16 residues. Germline-derived CDR1 and CDR2 are MDHEN and SYDVKM. V was clipped by 5 bases and J by 6 bases; unmatched bases: 12. The covered CDR3 bases are TGTGCCAGCAGTCCCGCCGGACGGGGACAGGCCAATGAG. The encoded protein is CASSPAGRGQANE. The complete CDR3 sequence is CASSPAGRGQANEQFF.

This clone was seen at least ten times. The read ends 3 residues before the CDR3 terminus; that terminus is restored from the germline J gene. V and J are TRBV20-1 and TRBJ1-5, with 9 bases aligning to TRBD1. The junction had 6 bases not matched to a gene; V was cut back by 0 bases and J by 3 bases. The CDR3 covers 16 residues. The V gene's germline CDR1 is DFQATT and CDR2 SNEGSKA (reference sequence). CDR3 DNA (partial): TGCAGTGCTAGAGAGGGACAGGGTGGACACAATCAGCCC. It codes for CSAREGQGGHNQP. The whole CDR3 protein reads CSAREGQGGHNQPQHF.

This clone was recorded at least ten times. The CDR3 extends 3 residues past the end of the read, so its final part is completed from the germline J gene. V usage is TRBV7-9 and J usage is TRBJ2-3; D remains ambiguous. Germline V lookup: CDR1 SEHNR, CDR2 FQNEAQ (reference sequence). The CDR3 loop spans 12 amino acids. Trimming pared 4 bases from V and 8 bases from J, leaving 10 bases between. This chain's CDR3 is CASSSSPGTQYF. The DNA read from the CDR3 is TGTGCCAGCAGCTCCTCTCCGGGTACG. The complete variable domain, with remaining parts taken from reference TRBV7-9 and TRBJ2-3, reads DTGVSQNPRHKITKRGQNVTFRCDPISEHNRLYWYRQTLGQGPEFLTYFQNEAQLEKSRLLSDRFSAERPKGSFSTLEIQRTEQGDSAMYLCASSSSPGTQYFGPGTRLTVL.

This clone came up many times. Sequencing ends 3 residues short of the CDR3 end; the germline J gene provides the rest. The chain joins TRBV13 to TRBJ2-7, with 12 bases aligning to TRBD2. The CDR3 has 20 residues. J gave up 3 bases and V 5 bases, and 20 bases lay outside the gene matches. CDR1 is PRHDT and CDR2 is FYEKMQ in the germline V gene (reference sequence). The CDR3 sequence is CASSHMTSGGHSRRGYEQYF. The DNA read from the CDR3 is TGTGCCAGCAGCCATATGACTAGCGGGGGCCACTCCCGGCGGGGCTACGAG. The whole variable domain, remainder taken from reference TRBV13 and TRBJ2-7, is AAGVIQSPRHLIKEKRETATLKCYPIPRHDTVYWYQQGPGQDPQFLISFYEKMQSDKGSIPDRFSAQQFSDYHSELNMSSLELGDSALYFCASSHMTSGGHSRRGYEQYFGPGTRLTVT.

This clone showed up many times. The CDR3 is cut off 3 residues early in the read; its end comes from the germline J gene. This chain links TRBV2 with TRBJ2-7, with TRBD1 matching over 11 bases. CDR3 size: 16 residues. The germline CDR1 and CDR2 sequences are SNHLY and FYNNEI. Germline trimming cut 6 bases from V and 2 bases from J; bases unmatched to any gene: 9. The sequenced part of the CDR3 DNA is TGTGCCAGCAGCGGGGGTTTGGGACAGGGGGCCTACGAG. This codes for CASSGGLGQGAYE. The entire CDR3 protein is CASSGGLGQGAYEQYF.

This clone has a count of ten or more. The read is 3 residues too short to cover the CDR3 end, so that end is filled in from the germline J gene. The chain links TRBV7-2 to TRBJ1-2; D uncertain. The germline CDR1 and CDR2 sequences are SGHTA and FQGNSA. CDR3 length: 15 residues. Trimming removed 5 bases at V and 0 bases at J, with 13 bases between. CDR3 bases read: TGTGCCAGCAGCGTTTTGGCGGGCGCTAACTATGGC. It encodes CASSVLAGANYG. The full CDR3 is CASSVLAGANYGYTF.

In this sample, this clone turned up many times. Read coverage stops 3 residues before the CDR3 terminus; the germline J gene supplies the remainder. This sequence joins TRBV12-3 or TRBV12-4 and TRBJ2-1, with a weak D call TRBD2 (6 bases). The CDR3 consists of 14 residues. The V end lost 2 bases, the J end lost 6 bases, and 11 bases lay between the germline ends. The sequenced CDR3 bases are TGTGCCAGCAGTTTATGGGACTCCCCCAATGAG. It yields the protein CASSLWDSPNE. Given in full, the CDR3 is CASSLWDSPNEQFF.

This clone was counted many times. The observed sequence ends 3 residues before the CDR3 terminus, with the missing tail filled in from the germline J gene. The V and J genes are TRBV10-3 and TRBJ2-3; maybe TRBD1 (5 bases). The CDR3 length is 14 residues. Germline V gene sequence: CDR1 ENHRY, CDR2 SYGVKD. V gave up 3 bases and J gave up 4 bases, with 11 bases separating them. CDR3 protein: CAISERTTADTQYF. CDR3 DNA, as far as it was read: TGTGCCATCAGTGAACGGACAACCGCAGATACG.

This clone came up many times. The missing CDR3 end, 3 residues past where the read stops, is filled in from the germline J gene. The J gene is TRBJ2-2, the V gene TRBV5-8; 7 positions match TRBD1. Losses at the gene ends were 3 bases for V and 5 bases for J; bases not matched to a gene: 7. The CDR3 spans 15 residues. The germline V gene encodes CDR1 SGHTS and CDR2 YDEGEE. CDR3 protein: CASSSRQGRTGELFF. The CDR3 bases that were read are TGTGCCAGCAGCTCCCGACAGGGACGAACCGGGGAG.

At least ten counts were recorded for this clone. The read finishes 3 residues shy of the CDR3 end, and the germline J gene is used to complete it. This chain links TRBV5-1 with TRBJ1-5; D is ambiguous. V lost 3 bases and J 4 bases, leaving 11 bases between the germline ends. The CDR3 extends over 14 amino acids. The germline V gene has CDR1 SGHRS and CDR2 YFSETQ. The sequenced CDR3 bases are TGCGCCAGCAGCTACGGGTCCTTTAATCAGCCC. Residues: CASSYGSFNQP. The whole CDR3 is CASSYGSFNQPQHF.